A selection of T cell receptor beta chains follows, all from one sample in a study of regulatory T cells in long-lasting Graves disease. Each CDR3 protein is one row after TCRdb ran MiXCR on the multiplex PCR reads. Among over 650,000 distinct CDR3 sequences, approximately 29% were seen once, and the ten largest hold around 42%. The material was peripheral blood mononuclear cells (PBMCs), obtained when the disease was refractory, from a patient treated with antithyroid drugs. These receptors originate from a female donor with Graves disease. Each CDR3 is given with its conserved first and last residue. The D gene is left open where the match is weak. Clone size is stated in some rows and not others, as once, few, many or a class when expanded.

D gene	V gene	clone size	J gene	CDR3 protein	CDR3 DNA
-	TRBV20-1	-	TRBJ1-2	CSAGGGDLDGYTF	TGCAGTGCTGGGGGTGGGGACTTGGATGGCTACACCTTC
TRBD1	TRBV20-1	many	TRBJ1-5	CSASPDRGSQPQHF	TGCAGTGCTAGCCCTGACAGGGGTAGTCAGCCCCAGCATTTT
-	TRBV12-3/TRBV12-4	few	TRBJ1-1	CASTLGRRNTEAFF	TGTGCCAGCACCTTGGGGCGAAGAAACACTGAAGCTTTCTTT
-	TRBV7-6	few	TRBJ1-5	CASSLSKGTQPQHF	TGTGCCAGCAGTTTATCGAAGGGTACTCAGCCCCAGCATTTT
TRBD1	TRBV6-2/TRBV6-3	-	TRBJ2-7	CASSYSGQGVGDEQYF	TGTGCCAGCAGTTACTCAGGTCAGGGGGTGGGCGACGAGCAGTACTTC
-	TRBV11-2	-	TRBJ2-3	CASSPLGWSRASDTQYF	TGTGCCAGCAGCCCACTAGGTTGGTCCAGGGCCTCAGATACGCAGTATTTT
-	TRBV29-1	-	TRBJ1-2	CSVAADGFDGYTF	TGCAGCGTCGCGGCGGACGGGTTTGATGGCTACACCTTC
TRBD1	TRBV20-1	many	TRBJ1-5	CSALDREDQPQHF	TGCAGTGCCCTGGACAGGGAGGATCAGCCCCAGCATTTT
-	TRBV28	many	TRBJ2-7	CASSFRTPYEQYF	TGTGCCAGCAGTTTCCGGACCCCCTACGAGCAGTACTTC
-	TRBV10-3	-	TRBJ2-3	CAIREAGRSVTDTQYF	TGTGCCATCAGGGAAGCGGGCCGAAGTGTCACAGATACGCAGTATTTT
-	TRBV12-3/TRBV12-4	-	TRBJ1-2	CASGGDGYTF	TGTGCCAGCGGCGGTGATGGCTACACCTTC
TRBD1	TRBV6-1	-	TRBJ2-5	CASSDGTGVETQYF	TGTGCCAGCAGTGATGGGACAGGGGTAGAGACCCAGTACTTC
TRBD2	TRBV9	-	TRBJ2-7	CASSVRGTSGYEQYF	TGTGCCAGCAGCGTCAGGGGAACTAGCGGTTACGAGCAGTACTTC
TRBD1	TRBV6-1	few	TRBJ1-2	CASSVDRAIVYGYTF	TGTGCCAGCAGTGTGGACAGGGCGATCGTCTATGGCTACACCTTC
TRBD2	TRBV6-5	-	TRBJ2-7	CASSYGLAVSYEQYF	TGTGCCAGCAGTTACGGGCTAGCGGTCTCCTACGAGCAGTACTTC
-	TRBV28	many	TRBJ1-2	CASSMDIITGYTF	TGTGCCAGCAGCATGGACATAATAACCGGCTACACCTTC
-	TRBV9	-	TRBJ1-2	CASSGGDPNYGYTF	TGTGCCAGCAGTGGAGGGGACCCAAACTATGGCTACACCTTC
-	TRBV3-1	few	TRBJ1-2	CASSQGDSRWLGGYTF	TGTGCCAGCAGCCAAGGCGACTCGAGATGGCTGGGAGGCTACACCTTC
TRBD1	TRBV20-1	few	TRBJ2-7	CSAVADRGNEQYF	TGCAGTGCTGTCGCGGACAGGGGGAACGAGCAGTACTTC
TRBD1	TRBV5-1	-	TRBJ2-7	CASSIRDRDYEQYF	TGCGCCAGCAGCATCCGGGACAGAGATTACGAACAGTACTTC
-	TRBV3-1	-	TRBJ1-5	CASSLNSFSNQPQHF	TGTGCCAGCAGCCTAAACAGCTTTAGCAATCAGCCCCAGCATTTT
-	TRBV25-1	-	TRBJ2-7	CASSGAPGVYEQYF	TGTGCCAGCAGTGGGGCACCTGGGGTCTACGAGCAGTACTTC
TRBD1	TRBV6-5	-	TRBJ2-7	CASSYTDRPSPYEQYF	TGTGCCAGCAGTTACACGGACAGGCCATCCCCCTACGAGCAGTACTTC
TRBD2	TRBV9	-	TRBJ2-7	CASSPGLAGGIVSSYEQYF	TGTGCCAGCAGCCCGGGACTAGCGGGAGGCATTGTTAGCTCCTACGAGCAGTACTTC
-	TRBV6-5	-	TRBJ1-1	CASSYSESRTGAFF	TGTGCCAGCAGTTACTCGGAGAGCCGCACTGGAGCTTTCTTT
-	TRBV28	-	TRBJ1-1	CASSIRQLLNTEAFF	TGTGCCAGCAGTATCCGACAGCTCCTGAACACTGAAGCTTTCTTT
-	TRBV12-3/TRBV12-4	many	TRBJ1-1	CASSLLSTEAFF	TGTGCCAGCAGTTTGCTTTCGACCGAAGCTTTCTTT
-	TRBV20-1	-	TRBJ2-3	CSARDVQGRSDTQYF	TGCAGTGCTAGAGATGTCCAGGGTCGGTCAGATACGCAGTATTTT
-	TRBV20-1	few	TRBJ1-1	CSARDRRDMNTEAFF	TGCAGTGCTAGAGATCGGAGAGACATGAACACTGAAGCTTTCTTT
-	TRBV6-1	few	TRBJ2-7	CASRRLGQFSSYEQYF	TGTGCCAGCAGGAGGTTGGGACAATTTAGCTCCTACGAGCAGTACTTC
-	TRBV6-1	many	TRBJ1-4	CASSEQVRKGEKLFF	TGTGCCAGCAGTGAACAGGTCCGAAAAGGTGAAAAACTGTTTTTT
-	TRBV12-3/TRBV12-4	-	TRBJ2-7	CASSLKSLASSGEQYF	TGTGCCAGCAGTTTGAAGAGCCTAGCGAGCTCCGGCGAGCAGTACTTC
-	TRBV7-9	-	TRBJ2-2	CASSLARNGELFF	TGTGCCAGCAGCTTGGCGCGGAACGGGGAGCTGTTTTTT
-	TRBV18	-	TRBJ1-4	CASSPPRDGEKLFF	TGTGCCAGCTCACCACCAAGGGACGGTGAAAAACTGTTTTTT
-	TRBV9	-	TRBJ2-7	CASTPLETGPEQYF	TGTGCCAGCACCCCTCTGGAAACAGGTCCCGAGCAGTACTTC
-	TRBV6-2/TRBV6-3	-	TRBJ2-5	CASSYSRWETQYF	TGTGCCAGCAGTTACTCTCGGTGGGAGACCCAGTACTTC
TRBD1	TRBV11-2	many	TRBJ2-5	CASSFPFGQGNQETQYF	TGTGCCAGCAGCTTCCCCTTTGGACAGGGCAACCAAGAGACCCAGTACTTC
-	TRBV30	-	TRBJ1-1	CAWSVPTSALSMNTEAFF	TGTGCCTGGAGTGTTCCCACAAGCGCCCTTTCCATGAACACTGAAGCTTTCTTT
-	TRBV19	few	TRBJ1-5	CASSTGLYSNQPQHF	TGTGCCAGTAGTACGGGACTGTATAGCAATCAGCCCCAGCATTTT
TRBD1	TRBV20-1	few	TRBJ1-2	CSAADRGNYGYTF	TGCAGTGCTGCGGACAGGGGCAACTATGGCTACACCTTC
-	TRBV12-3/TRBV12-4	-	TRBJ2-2	CASSVARATGELFF	TGTGCCAGCAGTGTCGCCAGGGCCACCGGGGAGCTGTTTTTT
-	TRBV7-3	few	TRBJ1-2	CASSLKGNGYTF	TGTGCCAGCAGCTTAAAGGGTAATGGCTACACCTTC
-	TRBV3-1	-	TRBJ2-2	CASSQGDSGELFF	TGTGCCAGCAGCCAAGGGGATTCCGGGGAGCTGTTTTTT
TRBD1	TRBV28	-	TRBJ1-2	CATSRGQENYGYTF	TGTGCCACCTCAAGGGGACAGGAGAACTATGGCTACACCTTC
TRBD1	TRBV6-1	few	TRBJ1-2	CASRSGQGSDYGYTF	TGTGCCAGCAGGTCCGGACAGGGTTCCGACTATGGCTACACCTTC
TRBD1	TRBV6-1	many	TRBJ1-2	CASSAFDREGTDYGYTF	TGTGCCAGCAGTGCCTTTGACAGGGAAGGTACGGACTATGGCTACACCTTC
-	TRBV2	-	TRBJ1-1	CASSALGAGEAFF	TGTGCCAGCAGCGCCTTGGGGGCAGGTGAAGCTTTCTTT
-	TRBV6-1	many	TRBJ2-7	CATLYYEQYF	TGTGCCACCCTTTACTACGAGCAGTACTTC
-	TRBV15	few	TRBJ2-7	CATSRDPNRGTVTYEQYF	TGTGCCACCAGCAGAGATCCCAATAGGGGGACTGTAACCTACGAGCAGTACTTC